This T cell receptor beta chain was found in a study of monozygotic twins with inflammatory bowel disease (dated by TCRdb to about 2019). Regarding the complete study: The complete study included 28 monozygotic twin pairs: 19 IBD-discordant Danish pairs and nine German pairs, of which four were IBD-concordant and five were IBD-discordant. Within discordant pairs, disease-associated traits were sought mainly by comparing IBD patients with their genetically identical healthy co-twins. Each individual had, on average, about 151 000 unique TCRalpha sequences and 181 000 unique TCRbeta sequences available for analysis.

The library was prepared using 5' RACE. The input for every TCR library was roughly 3,200 ng of total RNA. For each sample, cDNA was synthesized in eight separate reactions using SMARTScribe reverse transcriptase. Unique molecular identifiers containing a 6-nucleotide sample barcode were introduced through template switching during cDNA synthesis. Two nested PCRs of approximately 16 and 10 cycles amplified the TCRalpha and TCRbeta cDNA, and bead purification followed each PCR. Before amplification, the cDNA was treated with uracil DNA-glycosylase and purified using the QIAquick PCR purification kit. In the second PCR, Illumina TruSeq-compatible adapters and sample-specific barcodes were added. TapeStation and Qubit were used to check library quality and concentration, and roughly 4.9 ng of each library was pooled. Pooled libraries were sequenced on an Illumina HiSeq2500 single-index Rapid Run with 2 x 100 bp reads and custom sequencing primers. The original methods were these. MiGEC version 1.2.6 was used for UMI-based consensus assembly to correct PCR and sequencing errors. MiXCR version 2.1.1 was used for V(D)J alignment, clonotype assembly and CDR3 extraction. To normalise gene usage, clonotype sharing and MAIT/NKT TCR abundance, the top 1000, 10 000 and 20 000 clonotypes in each sample were analysed. After downsampling to 27 000 UMIs, diversity was calculated as the inverse Simpson index using the vegan R package. Paired Mann-Whitney U tests on discordant twin pairs were used, with Benjamini-Hochberg multiple-testing correction. After TCRdb reprocessed the reads, each CDR3 protein sequence was kept as one row, without DNA. The V and J calls come from TCRdb's annotation, not from the publication. The table for this sample lists 310,000 or so distinct CDR3 sequences. Together, the top ten hold roughly 2% of the sample.

The CDR3 runs 16 amino acids, cysteine and phenylalanine included. No nucleotide data were recorded. The germline V gene encodes CDR1 SEHNR and CDR2 FQNEAQ (reference sequence). The investigation overall reported the following: The analysis was unable to tell different T cell subtypes apart. Because patients were on differing immunosuppressive treatments, the repertoires may have picked up extra background noise and inter-individual variability. Concordant and discordant twins showed no difference in repertoire similarity, possibly because of limited statistical power. Fewer clonotypes were shared with other individuals by IBD patients than by healthy twins, most markedly in patients showing signs of disease activity. Measured by the inverse Simpson index, TCRbeta repertoire diversity was lower in IBD patients than in their healthy co-twins. No single strong signal or clonotype linked to IBD turned up in the results, so the idea that one exists was not supported.

To note about this clonotype: Its antigen has not been determined.

From each donor, a roughly 2.6 ml peripheral blood sample was collected into PAXgene tubes and stored at -80 degrees C. Without any T cell sorting, total RNA was extracted from whole blood using the PAXgene blood miRNA kit on an automated QIAcube. Deep TCRalpha and TCRbeta repertoire profiling with unique molecular barcoding was performed on peripheral blood of monozygotic twin pairs concordant or discordant for inflammatory bowel disease. Smoking habits were recorded for all twin pairs, with individuals classified as current, former or never smokers. Sequencing was carried out using blood. The origin of this receptor is a human donor with ulcerative colitis or Crohn's disease, or a healthy co-twin of an affected twin (not recorded which). This receptor chain uses TRBV7-9 and TRBJ1-4. The CDR3 sequence is CASSLGAAPTNEKLFF.